This paragraph reports one T cell receptor beta chain. The sample originates from a study of blood T cells in healthy people across ages. The germline V gene encodes CDR1 LGHNA and CDR2 YNFKEQ. This CDR3 has 13 residues. With 4 bases removed from V and 8 bases from J, the gap between germline ends came to 11 bases. A J-beta primer mix and a sample-barcoded 5' primer were used in a second PCR of roughly 6 to 11 cycles. From the 5' RACE reads, TCRdb called clonotypes with MiXCR, one entry per CDR3 protein. This table holds about 690,000 distinct CDR3 sequences, around 41% found once. Sequencing was done on a sample of blood. The TCR was taken from a man aged 80 or over in good health. The chain has TRBV4-2 and TRBJ1-4; the D is unclear. CDR3 bases: TGTGCCAGCAGCCGGCCTGGACGCGAAAAACTGTTTTTT. Its translation: CASSRPGREKLFF.